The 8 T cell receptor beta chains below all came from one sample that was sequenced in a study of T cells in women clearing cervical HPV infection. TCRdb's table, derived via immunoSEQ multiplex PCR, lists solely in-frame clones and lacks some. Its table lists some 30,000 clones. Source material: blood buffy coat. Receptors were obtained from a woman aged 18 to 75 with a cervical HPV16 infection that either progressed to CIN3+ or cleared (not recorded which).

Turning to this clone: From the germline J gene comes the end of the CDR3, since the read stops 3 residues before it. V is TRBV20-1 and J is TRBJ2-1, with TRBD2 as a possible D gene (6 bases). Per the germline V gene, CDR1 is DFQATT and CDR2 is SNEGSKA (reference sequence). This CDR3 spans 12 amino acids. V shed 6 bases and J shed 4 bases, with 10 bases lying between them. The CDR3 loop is CSAPTRYNEQFF. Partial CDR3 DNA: TGCAGTGCGCCGACTAGGTACAATGAG.

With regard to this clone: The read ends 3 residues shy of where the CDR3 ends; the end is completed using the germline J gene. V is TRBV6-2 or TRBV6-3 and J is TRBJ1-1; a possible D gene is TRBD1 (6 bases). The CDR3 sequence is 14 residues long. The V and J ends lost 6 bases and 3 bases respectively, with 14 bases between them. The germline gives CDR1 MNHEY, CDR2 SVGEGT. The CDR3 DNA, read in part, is TGTGCCAGCAGCCTATCAGGGGTTTACACTGAA. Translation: CASSLSGVYTE. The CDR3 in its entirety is CASSLSGVYTEAFF.

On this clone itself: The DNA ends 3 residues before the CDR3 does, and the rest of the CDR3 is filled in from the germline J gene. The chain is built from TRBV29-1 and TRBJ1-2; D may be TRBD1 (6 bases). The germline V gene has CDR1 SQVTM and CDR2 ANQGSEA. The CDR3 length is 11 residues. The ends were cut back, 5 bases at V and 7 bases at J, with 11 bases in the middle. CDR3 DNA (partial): TGCAGCGTTCCCCAGGGGCCTGGC. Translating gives CSVPQGPG. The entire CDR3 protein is CSVPQGPGYTF.

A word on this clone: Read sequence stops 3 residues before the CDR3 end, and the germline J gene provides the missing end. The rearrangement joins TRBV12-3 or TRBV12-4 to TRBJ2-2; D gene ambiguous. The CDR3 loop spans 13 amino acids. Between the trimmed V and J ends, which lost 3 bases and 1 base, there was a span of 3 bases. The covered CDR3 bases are TGTGCCAGCAGTTTCTGGAACACCGGGGAG. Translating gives CASSFWNTGE. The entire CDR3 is CASSFWNTGELFF.

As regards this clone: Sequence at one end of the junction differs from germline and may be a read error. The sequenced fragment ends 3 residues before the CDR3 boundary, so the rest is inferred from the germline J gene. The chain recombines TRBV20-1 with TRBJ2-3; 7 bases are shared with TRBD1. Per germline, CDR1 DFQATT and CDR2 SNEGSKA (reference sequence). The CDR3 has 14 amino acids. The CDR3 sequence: CSARGRGQEQPQYF. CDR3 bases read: TGCAGTGCCAGAGGTAGGGGGCAGGAACAGCCG.

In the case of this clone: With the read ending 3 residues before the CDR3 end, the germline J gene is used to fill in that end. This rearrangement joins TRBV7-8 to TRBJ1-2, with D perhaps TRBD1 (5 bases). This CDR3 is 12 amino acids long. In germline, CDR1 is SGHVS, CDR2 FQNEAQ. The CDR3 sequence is CASSSGGGHYTF. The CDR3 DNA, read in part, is TGTGCCAGCAGCTCCGGGGGAGGTCAC.

The sequenced CDR3 bases are TGTGCCAGCGCATTTTTCGTACGGGGGAACACTGAA. Translated: CASAFFVRGNTE. The CDR3 as a whole reads CASAFFVRGNTEAFF. The gene calls are TRBV11-2 and TRBJ1-1; no clear D. Sequencing ends 3 residues short of the CDR3 end; the germline J gene provides the rest. This CDR3 comprises 15 residues. Germline CDR1 and CDR2: SGHAT and FQNNGV. Deletions cut 8 bases from V and 1 base from J, with 17 bases between.

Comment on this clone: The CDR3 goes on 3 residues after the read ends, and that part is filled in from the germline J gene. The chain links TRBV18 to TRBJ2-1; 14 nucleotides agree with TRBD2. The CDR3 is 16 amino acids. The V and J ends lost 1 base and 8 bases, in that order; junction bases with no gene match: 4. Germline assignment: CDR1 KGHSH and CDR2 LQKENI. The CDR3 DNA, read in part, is TGTGCCAGCTCACCACTGGGACTAGCGGGAGTGGATGAG. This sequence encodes CASSPLGLAGVDE. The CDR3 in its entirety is CASSPLGLAGVDEQFF.